The 27 T cell receptor beta chains in this list originate from one sample, sequenced in a study of cytomegalovirus exposure and HLA in healthy donors. The PCR used 60 Vbeta and 13 Jbeta primers. Assay used: immunoSEQ multiplex PCR; TCRdb lists only in-frame clones, some missing. In the table there are about 70,000 clones, approximately 74% of which are singletons. Sequenced sample: PBMCs. The receptors were gathered from a man in his forties in good health and CMV-seropositive.

The rearrangement joins TRBV19 to TRBJ2-7; 7 bases map to TRBD2. V was pared by 7 bases and J by 1 base, with 16 bases of the junction left unmatched. Germline V gives CDR1 LNHDA, CDR2 SQIVND (reference sequence). CDR3 length: 17 amino acids. The CDR3 reads CASKPGGPTSVSYEQYF. Here the CDR3 DNA reads TGTGCCAGTAAACCGGGGGGTCCTACGAGTGTGTCCTACGAGCAGTACTTC.

The V gene is TRBV14, the J gene TRBJ2-1, with a weak D call TRBD1 (6 bases). The germline gives CDR1 SGHDN, CDR2 FVKESK. CDR3 length: 12 residues. With 4 bases removed from V and 12 bases from J, the gap between germline ends came to 13 bases. The CDR3 DNA reads TGTGCCAGCAGCCTACAGGGTTTGGGGCAGTTCTTC. It specifies CASSLQGLGQFF. Based on the CDR3 plus reference TRBV14 and TRBJ2-1, the full variable domain is EAGVTQFPSHSVIEKGQTVTLRCDPISGHDNLYWYRRVMGKEIKFLLHFVKESKQDESGMPNNRFLAERTGGTYSTLKVQPAELEDSGVYFCASSLQGLGQFFGPGTRLTVL.

This clone was recorded only once. The V call is TRBV30, the J call TRBJ1-4, with a possible D match to TRBD1 (5 bases). Germline values: CDR1 GTSNPN, CDR2 SVGIG (reference sequence). Trimming cost V 0 bases and J 7 bases, with 12 bases left between them. There are 14 residues in the CDR3. This CDR3 reads CAWSVDRGGEKLFF. The CDR3 region has the DNA TGTGCCTGGAGTGTAGATAGGGGTGGTGAAAAACTGTTTTTT.

The chain carries TRBV19 and TRBJ2-7, with a possible D match to TRBD1 (6 bases). The CDR3 covers 14 residues. Between the trimmed V and J ends, which lost 6 bases and 1 base, there was a span of 13 bases. Germline lookup yields CDR1 LNHDA and CDR2 SQIVND (reference sequence). In DNA form, the CDR3 reads TGTGCCAGTAGCTGGACGAGGGGGTCCTACGAGCAGTACTTC. Translated, it gives CASSWTRGSYEQYF.

The chain has TRBV18 and TRBJ2-7; TRBD2 matches 13 bases. J lost 4 bases, V lost 6 bases, and 6 bases had no gene match. From germline, CDR1 is KGHSH and CDR2 LQKENI. This CDR3 comprises 15 residues. Written as DNA, the CDR3 is TGTGCCAGCTCCCGGACTAGCGGGGGAGGGTACGAGCAGTACTTC. Translation: CASSRTSGGGYEQYF.

This clone came up a few times. This chain connects TRBV19 to TRBJ2-7; TRBD1 aligns across 8 bases. Unmatched junction bases numbered 8, after V lost 4 bases and J lost 3 bases. Per germline, CDR1 LNHDA and CDR2 SQIVND (reference sequence). CDR3 size: 15 residues. The CDR3 sequence is CASSKPGQGYYEQYF. Here the CDR3 DNA reads TGTGCCAGTAGTAAACCCGGACAGGGATACTACGAGCAGTACTTC. Supplemented by reference TRBV19 and TRBJ2-7, the full variable domain reads DGGITQSPKYLFRKEGQNVTLSCEQNLNHDAMYWYRQDPGQGLRLIYYSQIVNDFQKGDIAEGYSVSREKKESFPLTVTSAQKNPTAFYLCASSKPGQGYYEQYFGPGTRLTVT.

The V gene is TRBV30, the J gene TRBJ1-5; a weak D match, TRBD1 (5 bases). Trimming stripped 2 bases from V and 7 bases from J, with 15 bases between. The CDR3 has 14 residues. Per the germline V gene, CDR1 is GTSNPN and CDR2 is SVGIG (reference sequence). In DNA, the CDR3 is TGTGCCTGGAGTCGTACGGGGGGGGGACAGCCCCAGCATTTT. The encoded protein is CAWSRTGGGQPQHF.

The V call is TRBV25-1, the J call TRBJ2-1; 7 nucleotides match TRBD1. The CDR3 extends over 16 amino acids. Germline values: CDR1 MGHDK, CDR2 SYGVNS. V dropped 3 bases and J dropped 3; count of bases not matched to a gene: 8. CDR3 nucleotides: TGTGCCAGCAGTGAGTCGTCCGGGACAGTCTACAATGAGCAGTTCTTC. This translates into CASSESSGTVYNEQFF.

This clone was counted between two and nine times. The rearrangement joins TRBV29-1 to TRBJ2-7; TRBD2 aligns across 9 bases. CDR1 is SQVTM and CDR2 is ANQGSEA in the germline V gene. V gave up 6 bases and J gave up 0 bases; unmatched junction bases: 6. The CDR3 is made up of 14 amino acids. The CDR3 DNA follows: TGCAGCGTCCGCGGGGGGGGGAGCTCCTACGAGCAGTACTTC. Encoded protein: CSVRGGGSSYEQYF.

The rearrangement links TRBV10-3 to TRBJ2-7; D is possibly TRBD2 (5 bases). The CDR3 has 16 residues. CDR1 is ENHRY and CDR2 is SYGVKD in the germline V gene. V was cut by 4 bases and J by 1 base, with 17 bases left in between. In DNA form, the CDR3 reads TGTGCCATCAGTGGAATTGAGGGATTATCTTCCTACGAGCAGTACTTC. Translated, it gives CAISGIEGLSSYEQYF.

This clone came up a few times. This chain uses TRBV6-6 with TRBJ2-7, with TRBD1 identical over 10 bases. In germline, CDR1 is MNHNY, CDR2 SVGAGI (reference sequence). The V gene end was trimmed by 6 bases and the J gene end by 1 base; junction bases not matched to a gene: 6. CDR3 length: 15 residues. In nucleotides, the CDR3 is TGTGCCAGCAGAAACGGACAGGGGGGTTCCTACGAGCAGTACTTC. Its translation: CASRNGQGGSYEQYF.

J is TRBJ2-4 and V is TRBV6-1, with 8 bases fitting TRBD2. The CDR3 totals 14 residues. Trimming at V came to 3 bases and at J to 10 bases, leaving 8 bases not matched to a gene. Germline V gene data show CDR1 as MNHNS and CDR2 as SASEGT. The CDR3 DNA reads TGTGCCAGCAGTGATTCCCGGGGACTAGGGATTCAGTACTTC. Amino acids: CASSDSRGLGIQYF.

This clone has just a few counts. The CDR3 bases are TGTGCCAGCCTCCCCGTGCGGGGTTTCACTGAAGCTTTCTTT. The encoded protein is CASLPVRGFTEAFF. The chain uses TRBV6-5 and TRBJ1-1; D remains ambiguous. The CDR3 extends over 14 amino acids. The V end was cut by 8 bases, the J end by 4 bases, with 17 bases between. In germline, CDR1 is MNHEY, CDR2 SVGAGI.

The rearrangement links TRBV27 to TRBJ2-5; TRBD2 matches 10 bases. The V and J ends lost 8 bases and 4 bases, in that order; junction bases with no gene match: 13. The CDR3 contains 16 residues. Germline V gene data show CDR1 as MNHEY and CDR2 as SMNVEV (reference sequence). CDR3 residues: CASRRSGRARGETQYF. The CDR3 nucleotides read TGTGCCAGCCGCCGGAGCGGGAGGGCCCGGGGAGAGACCCAGTACTTC.

As for this clone: The sample has other DNA sequences that encode this CDR3 too. This chain joins TRBV6-5 and TRBJ2-7; D not resolved. The V gene lost 6 bases and the J gene lost 4 bases, with 13 bases spanning the gap. The germline CDR1 and CDR2 sequences are MNHEY and SVGAGI. The CDR3 is made up of 13 amino acids. The CDR3 sequence: CASSHPSTYEQYF. As DNA, the CDR3 is TGTGCCAGCAGCCACCCGAGTACTTACGAGCAGTACTTC.

This chain connects TRBV18 to TRBJ2-7, with D perhaps TRBD2 (5 bases). V was shortened by 3 bases and J by 3 bases, with 15 bases between the two germline ends. The CDR3 consists of 15 residues. Per germline, CDR1 KGHSH and CDR2 LQKENI. The chain's CDR3 is CASSPVAREGYEQYF. CDR3 nucleotide sequence: TGTGCCAGCTCACCGGTCGCGAGAGAGGGCTACGAGCAGTACTTC.

This rearrangement joins TRBV5-5 to TRBJ2-5; D might be TRBD1 (6 bases). Trimming removed 4 bases from V and 4 bases from J, with 11 bases in between. CDR1 SGHKS and CDR2 YYEKEE come from the germline V gene (reference sequence). This CDR3 is 13 amino acids long. The CDR3, as DNA: TGTGCCAGCAGCGATGGACAGATAGAGACCCAGTACTTC. Protein product: CASSDGQIETQYF.

The chain combines TRBV15 with TRBJ2-3; 9 bases match TRBD1. Trimming at V came to 0 bases and at J to 3 bases, leaving 4 bases not matched to a gene. Germline CDR1 and CDR2: LNHNV and YYDKDF (reference sequence). This CDR3 contains 16 residues. The CDR3 loop is CATSRDLGQGTDTQYF. The CDR3 DNA follows: TGTGCCACCAGCAGAGATTTGGGACAGGGAACAGATACGCAGTATTTT.

The V call is TRBV10-3, the J call TRBJ2-1; 11 bases line up with TRBD2. The germline CDR1 and CDR2 sequences are ENHRY and SYGVKD. Trimming removed 6 bases from V and 7 bases from J; junction bases left unmatched: 8. CDR3 length: 15 residues. The CDR3: CAIRALAGAGNEQFF. The DNA for the CDR3 is TGTGCCATCAGGGCACTAGCGGGAGCGGGAAATGAGCAGTTCTTC.

The V call is TRBV7-9, the J call TRBJ2-5; D not certain. The V gene's germline CDR1 is SEHNR and CDR2 FQNEAQ (reference sequence). The CDR3 has 15 residues. V was pared by 1 base and J by 0 bases, with 9 bases between. DNA of the CDR3: TGTGCCAGCAGCTTAGGAGATAAAAACCAAGAGACCCAGTACTTC. This codes for CASSLGDKNQETQYF.

A single count supports this clone. The chain combines TRBV2 with TRBJ1-1, with D possibly matching TRBD1 (5 bases). The CDR3 runs to 16 residues. CDR1 SNHLY and CDR2 FYNNEI come from the germline V gene. With 2 bases removed from V and 0 bases from J, the gap between germline ends came to 13 bases. The CDR3 nucleotides read TGTGCCAGCAGTGAAAGGGGCCTTAGAATGAACACTGAAGCTTTCTTT. It encodes CASSERGLRMNTEAFF.

The chain carries TRBV11-1 and TRBJ1-2, with 9 bases lining up with TRBD1. The junction had 2 bases not matched to a gene; V was cut back by 5 bases and J by 4 bases. Germline CDR1 reads SGHAT; CDR2 reads FQDESV (reference sequence). The CDR3 consists of 13 residues. This CDR3 reads CASSGGQGYGYTF. In nucleotides, the CDR3 is TGTGCCAGCAGCGGGGGACAGGGCTATGGCTACACCTTC. The full variable domain, rest sourced from reference TRBV11-1 and TRBJ1-2, is EAEVAQSPRYKITEKSQAVAFWCDPISGHATLYWYRQILGQGPELLVQFQDESVVDDSQLPKDRFSAERLKGVDSTLKIQPAELGDSAMYLCASSGGQGYGYTFGSGTRLTVV.

This sequence joins TRBV7-2 and TRBJ2-2; 8 bases match TRBD2. From germline, CDR1 is SGHTA and CDR2 FQGNSA. CDR3 length: 15 residues. The trim removed 2 bases at V and 6 bases at J, leaving 5 bases unmatched. The DNA for the CDR3 is TGTGCCAGCAGCTTAACCGGGGGGGGGCCCGGGGAGCTGTTTTTT. Amino acid sequence: CASSLTGGGPGELFF.

CDR3 region: CASSQRGLAGDPQETQYF. The CDR3 DNA follows: TGCGCCAGCAGCCAACGGGGACTAGCGGGAGATCCCCAAGAGACCCAGTACTTC. This rearrangement joins TRBV4-1 to TRBJ2-5; TRBD2 matches 14 bases. The CDR3 is 18 amino acids. V shed 2 bases and J 1 base; nucleotides not matched to a gene: 6. Germline CDR1 and CDR2: MGHRA and YSYEKL.

The J gene is TRBJ2-3, the V gene TRBV7-2; D perhaps matches TRBD2 (5 bases). Deletions cut 4 bases from V and 3 bases from J, with 11 bases between. The germline V gene encodes CDR1 SGHTA and CDR2 FQGNSA. This CDR3 comprises 14 residues. In DNA, the CDR3 is TGTGCCAGCAGCTCGGACTCAAGGACAGATACGCAGTATTTT. Amino acids: CASSSDSRTDTQYF. Based on the CDR3 plus reference TRBV7-2 and TRBJ2-3, the full variable domain is GAGVSQSPSNKVTEKGKDVELRCDPISGHTALYWYRQSLGQGLEFLIYFQGNSAPDKSGLPSDRFSAERTGGSVSTLTIQRTQQEDSAVYLCASSSDSRTDTQYFGPGTRLTVL.

J is TRBJ2-7 and V is TRBV7-2; a possible D gene is TRBD2 (5 bases). V was clipped by 1 base and J by 3 bases, with 10 bases between them. Germline CDR1 is SGHTA and CDR2 is FQGNSA. This CDR3 is built from 14 residues. The CDR3 nucleotides read TGTGCCAGCAGCTTAGGGCTAGCAGGCTACGAGCAGTACTTC. Translated: CASSLGLAGYEQYF. The variable domain in full, completed from reference TRBV7-2 and TRBJ2-7, reads GAGVSQSPSNKVTEKGKDVELRCDPISGHTALYWYRQSLGQGLEFLIYFQGNSAPDKSGLPSDRFSAERTGGSVSTLTIQRTQQEDSAVYLCASSLGLAGYEQYFGPGTRLTVT.

The rearrangement uses TRBV7-2 and TRBJ1-1; 7 bases line up with TRBD1. With 2 bases clipped from V and 6 bases from J, the junction kept 6 bases outside the gene matches. CDR3 length: 14 residues. CDR1 and CDR2 from the germline V gene are SGHTA and FQGNSA. The CDR3 region has the DNA TGTGCCAGCAGCTTAAAAGGGGGCGCCGCTGAAGCTTTCTTT. Residues: CASSLKGGAAEAFF.